This is a list of T cell receptor beta chains from one sample in a study of blood T cells in healthy people across ages. TCRdb recomputed calls from the 5' RACE reads with MiXCR, one row per CDR3 protein. The sample consists of 600,000 to 900,000 distinct CDR3 sequences, under 30% of them appearing once. The same data also went into a second study, on T cells of mothers and their children.

The sample taken for sequencing was blood. The receptors originated from a boy aged 5-17 years in good health. Each CDR3 is given with its conserved first and last residue. The order of the fields is CDR3 protein, CDR3 DNA, V gene, clone size, D gene, J gene, CDR3 length. The D gene is left open where the match is weak. The size field is filled for only some rows; it gives once, few, many or a size class.

CASSLRSGASYEQYF,TGCGCCAGCAGCCTCCGCTCCGGGGCCTCCTACGAGCAGTACTTC,TRBV5-1,.,.,TRBJ2-7,15
CASSQDRLGTEAFF,TGTGCCAGCAGTCAAGACAGGCTGGGCACTGAAGCTTTCTTT,TRBV12-3/TRBV12-4,.,.,TRBJ1-1,14
CASSGTGMADTQYF,TGCGCCAGCAGCGGGACAGGGATGGCAGATACGCAGTATTTT,TRBV5-1,.,TRBD1,TRBJ2-3,14
CASSLVRHEQYF,TGTGCCAGCAGCTTAGTCAGGCACGAGCAGTACTTC,TRBV7-2,.,.,TRBJ2-7,12
CASRPGTEAFF,TGTGCCAGCAGACCCGGGACAGAAGCTTTCTTT,TRBV7-2,.,.,TRBJ1-1,11
CASSGQGAGEQYF,TGTGCCAGCAGTGGGCAGGGGGCAGGAGAGCAGTACTTC,TRBV2,few,TRBD1,TRBJ2-7,13
CASSQGGTSISDTQYF,TGCGCCAGCAGCCAAGGGGGGACTAGTATATCAGATACGCAGTATTTT,TRBV4-1,.,TRBD2,TRBJ2-3,16
CASIGLTPGANVLTF,TGTGCCAGCATTGGATTGACTCCTGGGGCCAACGTCCTGACTTTC,TRBV28,few,.,TRBJ2-6,15
CASSLRFEETQYF,TGTGCCAGCAGCCTAAGATTCGAAGAGACCCAGTACTTC,TRBV7-2,many,.,TRBJ2-5,13
CASSPRGPYEQYF,TGTGCCAGCAGTCCCCGCGGGCCCTACGAGCAGTACTTC,TRBV7-9,few,.,TRBJ2-7,13
CASSSGGTTNTGELFF,TGTGCCAGCAGCTCCGGCGGGACTACCAACACCGGGGAGCTGTTTTTT,TRBV7-2,few,TRBD2,TRBJ2-2,16
CASSLEASGVYNEQFF,TGCGCCAGCAGCTTGGAGGCTAGCGGGGTTTACAATGAGCAGTTCTTC,TRBV5-1,.,TRBD2,TRBJ2-1,16
CASSLVGQGFGNQPQHF,TGTGCCAGCAGCTTAGTAGGACAGGGTTTCGGCAATCAGCCCCAGCATTTT,TRBV7-8,.,TRBD1,TRBJ1-5,17